This T cell receptor beta chain was documented in a study of blood T cell repertoires in COVID-19. Germline lookup yields CDR1 LGHDT and CDR2 YNNKEL (reference sequence). The V segment lost 5 bases and the J segment 1 base; nucleotides outside the gene matches: 2. The CDR3 is made up of 14 amino acids. Profiling relied on immunoSEQ multiplex PCR, and the TCRdb table lists in-frame clones only, not all of them. The sample lists over 70,000 clones; about 85% were seen once. V usage is TRBV3-1 (or the pseudogene TRBV3-2) and J usage is TRBJ1-1; 9 positions match TRBD1. This TCR was recovered from a man aged 55 to 69 with COVID-19, enrolled during active disease. The sequenced sample was peripheral blood. Here the CDR3 reads CASSWGQGNTEAFF. In nucleotides, the CDR3 is TGTGCCAGCAGCTGGGGACAGGGGAACACTGAAGCTTTCTTT.